This T cell receptor (beta chain) was profiled in a study of blood T cell repertoires in COVID-19. Study in general: T cells, B-cell-depleted T cells, or PBMCs provided the cDNA or gDNA that served as material.

In the original workflow: Researchers report that nucleated cell counts were estimated from reference gene primer amplification. Some clones are missing from TCRdb's copy, which holds only in-frame ones; the method was immunoSEQ multiplex PCR. The V and J calls and clone size are taken from that table; D and trimming were inferred from the DNA. This table has 30,000 to 40,000 clones, 83% appearing once. J gave up 4 bases and V 2 bases, and 13 bases lay outside the gene matches. The CDR3 has 17 amino acids. Germline V gene sequence: CDR1 SNHLY, CDR2 FYNNEI. The sample comprised peripheral blood. The source of this sequence is a man between 50 and 59 years old with acute or convalescent COVID-19. The V and J genes are TRBV2 and TRBJ2-5; TRBD1 agrees at 7 bases. The CDR3 sequence: CASSELSDRRPVETQYF. CDR3 DNA: TGTGCCAGCAGTGAACTCTCGGACAGGCGGCCGGTAGAGACCCAGTACTTC.